A single sample gave rise to the 23 T cell receptor beta chains below, sequenced in a study of shared clonotypes between healthy human individuals. TCRdb's table, derived via immunoSEQ multiplex PCR, lists solely in-frame clones and lacks some. The sample consists of some 2,000,000 clones, 95% of them appearing once. Sequenced: naive CD4+ T cells sorted from blood. This sample's subset: CD45RA+ positively selected. The receptors were sampled from a man between 18 and 29 years old in good health.

V usage is TRBV2 and J usage is TRBJ2-5; 8 positions match TRBD1. The CDR3 contains 14 residues. V was clipped by 3 bases and J by 4 bases; unmatched bases: 4. Per the germline V gene, CDR1 is SNHLY and CDR2 is FYNNEI. This CDR3 is CASSDRGRLETQYF. In DNA form, the CDR3 reads TGTGCCAGCAGTGACAGGGGGCGGCTAGAGACCCAGTACTTC.

The chain combines TRBV6-6 with TRBJ2-5; no definite D call. CDR1 and CDR2 from the germline V gene are MNHNY and SVGAGI (reference sequence). V lost 6 bases, J lost 0 bases, and 5 bases lay in between. This CDR3 has 12 amino acids. The CDR3 DNA sequence: TGTGCCAGCAGAAAGTACCAAGAGACCCAGTACTTC. It translates to CASRKYQETQYF.

The V call is TRBV9, the J call TRBJ2-2; perhaps TRBD2 as D (7 bases). The germline gives CDR1 SGDLS, CDR2 YYNGEE. CDR3 length equals 17 residues. V was clipped by 0 bases and J by 2 bases, with 14 bases between them. The CDR3 loop reads CASSVVGSGTNTGELFF. The DNA of the CDR3 is TGTGCCAGCAGCGTAGTAGGCAGCGGGACAAACACCGGGGAGCTGTTTTTT.

The chain couples TRBV5-1 to TRBJ2-7; 11 bases agree with TRBD2. The CDR3 sequence is 15 residues long. The junction had 7 bases not matched to a gene; V was cut back by 4 bases and J by 4 bases. Looked up from germline, CDR1 is SGHRS and CDR2 is YFSETQ. The CDR3 nucleotides are TGCGCCAGCAGCAGCACTAGCGGGAGTGTATACGAGCAGTACTTC. Its protein is CASSSTSGSVYEQYF.

This chain uses TRBV6-6 with TRBJ2-7; 14 bases are a match to TRBD2. This CDR3 comprises 15 residues. The J segment lost 8 bases and the V segment lost 6 bases, leaving 9 bases of the junction unmatched. Germline CDR1 MNHNY, CDR2 SVGAGI (reference sequence). The CDR3 DNA is TGTGCCAGCAGACCGGGACTAGCGGGAGACTTCAAGCAGTACTTC. It specifies CASRPGLAGDFKQYF.

The rearrangement uses TRBV6-1 and TRBJ2-7, with D perhaps TRBD1 (7 bases). This CDR3 region has 16 residues. Germline V gives CDR1 MNHNS, CDR2 SASEGT. V gave up 0 bases and J gave up 4 bases, with 16 bases separating them. Written as DNA, the CDR3 is TGTGCCAGCAGTGAAGCGGCGGGACAGAGCTTTTACGAGCAGTACTTC. This codes for CASSEAAGQSFYEQYF.

The chain uses TRBV7-8 and TRBJ2-1, with D possibly TRBD2 on 7 matching bases. The CDR3 runs to 16 residues. The germline CDR1 and CDR2 sequences are SGHVS and FQNEAQ. Trimming removed 4 bases at V and 8 bases at J, with 21 bases between. The CDR3 nucleotides read TGTGCCAGCAGCTCCCGAAGGGGGAGGGGTAGTGATGAGCAGTTCTTC. Translating gives CASSSRRGRGSDEQFF. Together with reference TRBV7-8 and TRBJ2-1, the CDR3 gives the full variable domain: GAGVSQSPRYKVAKRGQDVALRCDPISGHVSLFWYQQALGQGPEFLTYFQNEAQLDKSGLPSDRFFAERPEGSVSTLKIQRTQQEDSAVYLCASSSRRGRGSDEQFFGPGTRLTVL.

In regard to this clone: A much larger clonotype is one base distant, so this may be a read error. Other nucleotide sequences from this sample produce the same CDR3. The genes are TRBV28 and TRBJ1-3; unclear D gene. Looked up from germline, CDR1 is MDHEN and CDR2 is SYDVKM. This CDR3 has 12 amino acids. Trimming removed 4 bases from V and 3 bases from J, with 4 bases in between. As DNA, the CDR3 is TGTGCCAGCAGTTCACGTGGAAACACCATATATTTT. Its translation: CASSSRGNTIYF.

The rearrangement links TRBV5-1 to TRBJ2-2; a weak D match, TRBD1 (5 bases). CDR3 length equals 15 residues. The V end lost 4 bases, the J end lost 6 bases, and 16 bases lay between the germline ends. The germline V gene encodes CDR1 SGHRS and CDR2 YFSETQ. The CDR3 DNA is TGCGCCAGCAGCCCCCAGGGTTTGTCCCCCGGGGAGCTGTTTTTT. Amino acid sequence: CASSPQGLSPGELFF.

CDR3 region: CAWSSGGANTGELFF. In DNA, the CDR3 is TGTGCCTGGAGTTCCGGGGGGGCGAACACCGGGGAGCTGTTTTTT. This chain connects TRBV30 to TRBJ2-2; 8 bases are shared with TRBD2. Unmatched junction bases numbered 2, after V lost 2 bases and J lost 0 bases. CDR1 and CDR2 from the germline V gene are GTSNPN and SVGIG (reference sequence). This CDR3 spans 15 amino acids.

This sequence joins TRBV6-5 and TRBJ1-3; D is undetermined. The length of the CDR3 is 15 residues. The V gene's germline CDR1 is MNHEY and CDR2 SVGAGI. Deletions cut 2 bases from V and 2 bases from J, with 10 bases between. CDR3 bases: TGTGCCAGCAGTTACGGGGATCATCCTGGAAACACCATATATTTT. It translates to CASSYGDHPGNTIYF.

The J gene is TRBJ1-2, the V gene TRBV18, with D possibly being TRBD1 (5 bases). Germline assignment: CDR1 KGHSH and CDR2 LQKENI. The CDR3 contains 14 residues. V lost 0 bases, J lost 6 bases, and 11 bases lay in between. This CDR3 is CASSPPVKGNGYTF. CDR3 DNA: TGTGCCAGCTCACCACCGGTAAAGGGGAATGGCTACACCTTC.

The chain has TRBV18 and TRBJ1-6, with 7 bases lining up with TRBD1. The germline V gene encodes CDR1 KGHSH and CDR2 LQKENI. V was pared by 1 base and J by 2 bases, with 8 bases of the junction left unmatched. CDR3 size: 18 residues. The CDR3 spells CASSPLRGKAAYNSPLHF. CDR3 nucleotide sequence: TGTGCCAGCTCACCACTCAGGGGGAAGGCTGCCTATAATTCACCCCTCCACTTT.

V and J are TRBV6-5 and TRBJ2-7; possible D gene TRBD2, 5 bases. Germline assignment: CDR1 MNHEY and CDR2 SVGAGI. The CDR3 is made up of 13 amino acids. Trimming removed 4 bases at V and 7 bases at J, with 14 bases between. The CDR3 DNA follows: TGTGCCAGCAGTTCCGGGGTGCCGGGGGAGCAGTACTTC. This gives the protein CASSSGVPGEQYF.

The chain links TRBV6-5 to TRBJ1-2, with a possible D match to TRBD1 (5 bases). The CDR3 has 14 residues. Between the trimmed V and J ends, which lost 6 bases and 4 bases, there was a span of 15 bases. Germline loops: CDR1 MNHEY, CDR2 SVGAGI. The CDR3 coding sequence is TGTGCCAGCAGCGCCGGCGGCGGGGCCTATGGCTACACCTTC. Protein: CASSAGGGAYGYTF.

This clone was found many times. The V and J genes are TRBV5-4 and TRBJ1-3; D call uncertain. Per germline, CDR1 SGHNT and CDR2 YYREEE (reference sequence). The CDR3 covers 17 residues. Trimming left V 4 bases short and J 0 bases short, with 17 bases between. The CDR3: CASSLPTGGNSGNTIYF. For the CDR3, the DNA is TGTGCCAGCAGCCTGCCGACGGGAGGAAACTCTGGAAACACCATATATTTT.

This chain connects TRBV2 to TRBJ2-3; 8 bases align to TRBD2. Per germline, CDR1 SNHLY and CDR2 FYNNEI. This CDR3 is 17 amino acids long. V shed 7 bases, J shed 0 bases, and the junction held 12 bases outside the gene matches. The CDR3, as DNA: TGTGCCAGCACCCCGTTGGATAGCGGGGTTAGCACAGATACGCAGTATTTT. This translates into CASTPLDSGVSTDTQYF.

The V and J genes are TRBV29-1 and TRBJ1-2; 9 bases line up with TRBD1. The trim removed 6 bases at V and 4 bases at J, leaving 6 bases unmatched. The CDR3 totals 13 residues. CDR1 is SQVTM and CDR2 is ANQGSEA in the germline V gene. CDR3 nucleotides: TGCAGCGTACGGGGACAGGGAGGCTATGGCTACACCTTC. It specifies CSVRGQGGYGYTF.

Details on this clone: The same CDR3 is also encoded by other DNA sequences in this sample. J is TRBJ2-5 and V is TRBV7-2; tentatively, D is TRBD1 or TRBD2 (5 bases each). Trimming pared 3 bases from V and 1 base from J, leaving 6 bases between. The CDR3 covers 13 residues. Germline V gene sequence: CDR1 SGHTA, CDR2 FQGNSA. In nucleotides, the CDR3 is TGTGCCAGCAGCTTGGGGGTCCAAGAGACCCAGTACTTC. It encodes CASSLGVQETQYF.

The chain has TRBV19 and TRBJ2-7, with a tentative D call TRBD2 (6 bases). The CDR3 loop spans 15 amino acids. V lost 5 bases, J lost 4 bases, and 18 bases lay in between. CDR1 is LNHDA and CDR2 is SQIVND in the germline V gene (reference sequence). The DNA for the CDR3 is TGTGCCAGTAGTGGTCTACGGGGGAAGGCATACGAGCAGTACTTC. It yields the protein CASSGLRGKAYEQYF.

J is TRBJ2-7 and V is TRBV5-4, with D possibly being TRBD2 (5 bases). V dropped 3 bases and J dropped 4 bases, with 17 bases sitting between them. The CDR3 extends over 15 amino acids. Germline CDR1 reads SGHNT; CDR2 reads YYREEE (reference sequence). The DNA of the CDR3 is TGTGCCAGCAGCTCGAGACGAGGGCTCGGGTACGAGCAGTACTTC. Protein sequence: CASSSRRGLGYEQYF.

CDR3 amino acids: CAISERTTISGNTIYF. CDR3 nucleotides: TGTGCCATCAGTGAGAGAACCACTATCTCTGGAAACACCATATATTTT. V is TRBV10-3 and J is TRBJ1-3; D not resolved. The CDR3 totals 16 residues. The V gene lost 2 bases and the J gene lost 0 bases, with 11 bases spanning the gap. The V gene's germline CDR1 is ENHRY and CDR2 SYGVKD.

The chain is built from TRBV9 and TRBJ1-4, with TRBD1 matching 9 bases. The CDR3 runs 16 residues. Losses at the gene ends were 3 bases for V and 7 bases for J; bases not matched to a gene: 10. Germline V gene sequence: CDR1 SGDLS, CDR2 YYNGEE. CDR3 bases: TGTGCCAGCAGCGAGAGGGGGACAGGGAGTAGTGAAAAACTGTTTTTT. Residues: CASSERGTGSSEKLFF.